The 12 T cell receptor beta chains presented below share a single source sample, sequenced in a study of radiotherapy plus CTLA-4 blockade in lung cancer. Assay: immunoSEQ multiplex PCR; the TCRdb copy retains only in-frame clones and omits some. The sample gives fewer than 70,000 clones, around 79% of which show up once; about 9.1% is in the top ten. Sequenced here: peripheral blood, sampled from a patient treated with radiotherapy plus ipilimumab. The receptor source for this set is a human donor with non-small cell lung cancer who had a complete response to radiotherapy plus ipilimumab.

The CDR3, as DNA: TGTGCCAGCAGCGCCGCCCTCGGGACAGGGGCCTATAACTATGGCTACACCTTC. This encodes CASSAALGTGAYNYGYTF. The chain links TRBV11-2 to TRBJ1-2; 10 nucleotides match TRBD1. Per the germline V gene, CDR1 is SGHAT and CDR2 is FQNNGV. V was clipped by 5 bases and J by 1 base; unmatched bases: 13. The CDR3 covers 18 residues. The full variable domain, completed using reference TRBV11-2 and TRBJ1-2, is EAGVAQSPRYKIIEKRQSVAFWCNPISGHATLYWYQQILGQGPKLLIQFQNNGVVDDSQLPKDRFSAERLKGVDSTLKIQPAKLEDSAVYLCASSAALGTGAYNYGYTFGSGTRLTVV.

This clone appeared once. This CDR3 reads CASSQDLEVRNTIYF. Here the CDR3 DNA reads TGTGCCAGCAGCCAAGATCTTGAGGTTAGAAACACCATATATTTT. The chain combines TRBV4-2 with TRBJ1-3; the D is unclear. The V gene's germline CDR1 is LGHNA and CDR2 YNFKEQ. With 0 bases removed from V and 5 bases from J, the gap between germline ends came to 11 bases. The CDR3 extends over 15 amino acids.

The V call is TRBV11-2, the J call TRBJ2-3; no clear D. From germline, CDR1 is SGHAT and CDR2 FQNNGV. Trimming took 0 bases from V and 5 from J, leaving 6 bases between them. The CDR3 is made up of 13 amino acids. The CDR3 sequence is CASSLDQGDTQYF. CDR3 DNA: TGTGCCAGCAGCTTAGATCAAGGAGATACGCAGTATTTT.

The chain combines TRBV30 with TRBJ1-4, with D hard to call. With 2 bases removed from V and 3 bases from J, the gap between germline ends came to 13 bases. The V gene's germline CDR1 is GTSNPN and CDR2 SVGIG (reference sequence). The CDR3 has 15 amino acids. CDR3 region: CAWSPYSSANEKLFF. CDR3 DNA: TGTGCCTGGAGTCCATACAGCTCCGCTAATGAAAAACTGTTTTTT.

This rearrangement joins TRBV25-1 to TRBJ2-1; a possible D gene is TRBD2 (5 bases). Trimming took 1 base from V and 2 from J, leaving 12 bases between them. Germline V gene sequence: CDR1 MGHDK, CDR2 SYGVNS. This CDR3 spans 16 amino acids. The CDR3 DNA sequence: TGTGCCAGCAGTGAATTAGGCGCCGGGGCCTACAATGAGCAGTTCTTC. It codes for CASSELGAGAYNEQFF. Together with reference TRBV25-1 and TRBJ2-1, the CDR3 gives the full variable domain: EADIYQTPRYLVIGTGKKITLECSQTMGHDKMYWYQQDPGMELHLIHYSYGVNSTEKGDLSSESTVSRIRTEHFPLTLESARPSHTSQYLCASSELGAGAYNEQFFGPGTRLTVL.

CDR3 sequence (DNA): TGTGCCAGCAGCGCAGGGGGCGCCGAGCAGTACTTC. As protein: CASSAGGAEQYF. The chain is built from TRBV6-5 and TRBJ2-7; 8 nucleotides align to TRBD1. Per the germline V gene, CDR1 is MNHEY and CDR2 is SVGAGI. CDR3 length: 12 residues. The V and J ends lost 6 bases and 6 bases, in that order; junction bases with no gene match: 4.

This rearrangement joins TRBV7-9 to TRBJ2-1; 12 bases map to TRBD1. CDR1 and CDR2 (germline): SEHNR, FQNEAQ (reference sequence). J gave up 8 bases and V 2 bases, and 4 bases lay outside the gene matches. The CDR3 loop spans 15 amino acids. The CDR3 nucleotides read TGTGCCAGCAGCTTAAGGGACAGGGGGCAATATGAGCAGTTCTTC. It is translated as CASSLRDRGQYEQFF.

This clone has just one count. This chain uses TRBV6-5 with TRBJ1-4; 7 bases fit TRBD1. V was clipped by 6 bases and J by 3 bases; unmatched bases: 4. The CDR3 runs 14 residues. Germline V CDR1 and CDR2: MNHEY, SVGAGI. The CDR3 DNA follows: TGTGCCAGCAGCTCGACAGGGCCTAATGAAAAACTGTTTTTT. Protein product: CASSSTGPNEKLFF.

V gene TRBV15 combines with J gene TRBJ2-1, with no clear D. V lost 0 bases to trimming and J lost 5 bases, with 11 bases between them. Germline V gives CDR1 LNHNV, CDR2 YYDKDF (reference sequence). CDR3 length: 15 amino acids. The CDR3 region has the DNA TGTGCCACCAGCAGAGATACGAGGTGGGACAATGAGCAGTTCTTC. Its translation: CATSRDTRWDNEQFF.

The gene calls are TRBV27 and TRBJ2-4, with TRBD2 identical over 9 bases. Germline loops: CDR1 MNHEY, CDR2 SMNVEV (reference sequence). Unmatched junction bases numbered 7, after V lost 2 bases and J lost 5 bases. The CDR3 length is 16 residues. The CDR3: CASSLEGGRAQNIQYF. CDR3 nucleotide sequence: TGTGCCAGCAGTTTAGAGGGCGGGAGGGCCCAAAACATTCAGTACTTC.

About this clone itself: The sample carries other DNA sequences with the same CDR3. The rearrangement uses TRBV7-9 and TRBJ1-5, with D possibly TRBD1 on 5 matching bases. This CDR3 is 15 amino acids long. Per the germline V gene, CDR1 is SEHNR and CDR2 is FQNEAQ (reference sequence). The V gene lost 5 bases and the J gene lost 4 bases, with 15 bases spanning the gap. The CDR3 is CASSPGDGGNQPQHF. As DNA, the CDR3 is TGTGCCAGCAGCCCCGGGGATGGGGGGAATCAGCCCCAGCATTTT.

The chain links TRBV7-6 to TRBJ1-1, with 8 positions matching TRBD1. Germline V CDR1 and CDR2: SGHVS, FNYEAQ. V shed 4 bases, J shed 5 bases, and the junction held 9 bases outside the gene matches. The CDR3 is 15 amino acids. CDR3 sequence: CASSSRQGTRTEAFF. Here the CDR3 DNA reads TGTGCCAGCAGCTCACGACAGGGGACTAGGACTGAAGCTTTCTTT.